This T cell receptor (beta chain) appears in the sequencing data of a study of naive and memory T cell subsets. The library had UMIs added by 3' ligation of an oligonucleotide to TCR cDNA. The sample holds many counts of this clonotype. In germline, CDR1 is SGHNT, CDR2 YYREEE (reference sequence). The CDR3 length is 16 residues. The V and J ends lost 2 bases and 0 bases respectively, with 12 bases between them. Amplification of ligated cDNA took four PCR rounds with SP2 and nested alpha and beta constant primers. From the 5' RACE reads, TCRdb called clonotypes with MiXCR, one entry per CDR3 protein. Among over 45,000 distinct CDR3 sequences, about 4.8% were seen once, and the ten largest hold about 0.8%.

This chain links TRBV5-4 with TRBJ1-3, with a weak D call TRBD1 (5 bases). This sequence originates from a female donor in good health. DNA for the CDR3: TGTGCCAGCAGCTTAGGGGCACCTGACTCTGGAAACACCATATATTTT. Its protein product is CASSLGAPDSGNTIYF.